These T cell receptor beta chains were read from a single sample in a study of CD8 T cells in ankylosing spondylitis. A single record per CDR3 protein comes from TCRdb applying MiXCR to the 5' RACE reads. The table includes approximately 250,000 distinct CDR3 sequences, about 11% detected once. The material sequenced was blood, either unsorted or a sorted T cell fraction (not recorded which). These receptors were obtained from a male donor with ankylosing spondylitis or in good health (not recorded which). The CDR3 runs from the conserved cysteine through the conserved F or W. The D gene is left open where the match is weak. The size field is filled for only some rows; it gives once, few, many or a size class.

12,many,NA,TRBJ1-1,TRBV20-1,CSATTVNTEAFF,TGCAGTGCTACTACGGTGAACACTGAAGCTTTCTTT
15,many,TRBD1,TRBJ2-2,TRBV4-1,CASRSGTANTGELFF,TGCGCCAGCAGATCCGGGACAGCGAACACCGGGGAGCTGTTTTTT
16,many,NA,TRBJ2-2,TRBV12-3/TRBV12-4,CASKGLRAENTGELFF,TGTGCCAGCAAGGGTCTCAGGGCAGAGAACACCGGGGAGCTGTTTTTT
13,many,NA,TRBJ2-5,TRBV15,CATSPPGQETQYF,TGTGCCACCAGCCCGCCGGGGCAAGAGACCCAGTACTTC
13,many,NA,TRBJ1-2,TRBV29-1,CSVEDRGGEGYTF,TGCAGCGTTGAAGATCGCGGCGGGGAAGGCTACACCTTC
14,few,TRBD1,TRBJ1-5,TRBV30,CAWDGTGGNQPQHF,TGTGCCTGGGACGGGACAGGGGGCAATCAGCCCCAGCATTTT
14,NA,NA,TRBJ1-5,TRBV30,CAWSGGNRNQPQHF,TGTGCCTGGAGTGGGGGTAATCGCAATCAGCCCCAGCATTTT
14,many,NA,TRBJ2-7,TRBV20-1,CSAREGTPRSAQYF,TGCAGTGCTAGAGAGGGGACCCCCAGGTCGGCGCAGTACTTC
15,many,NA,TRBJ1-1,TRBV5-1,CASSLVDSSYTEAFF,TGCGCCAGCAGCTTGGTGGACAGCTCCTACACTGAAGCTTTCTTT
14,many,TRBD1,TRBJ1-2,TRBV27,CASSFARGNYGYTF,TGTGCCAGCAGTTTCGCCAGGGGGAACTATGGCTACACCTTC
13,few,NA,TRBJ2-4,TRBV2,CASSGGPKNIQYF,TGTGCCAGCAGTGGGGGGCCGAAAAACATTCAGTACTTC
12,many,NA,TRBJ2-4,TRBV29-1,CSVLRQENIQYF,TGCAGCGTTCTTAGACAGGAAAACATTCAGTACTTC
13,many,TRBD2,TRBJ2-1,TRBV12-5,CASVGGADNEQFF,TGTGCTAGTGTCGGGGGGGCCGACAATGAGCAGTTCTTC
14,NA,NA,TRBJ2-3,TRBV4-1,CASSQVAPADTQYF,TGCGCCAGCAGCCAAGTGGCTCCGGCAGATACGCAGTATTTT
14,many,TRBD1,TRBJ2-2,TRBV19,CASRDRVDTGELFF,TGTGCCAGTAGGGACAGGGTTGACACCGGGGAGCTGTTTTTT
18,NA,TRBD2,TRBJ2-7,TRBV4-2,CASSQDGTSGRAVYEQYF,TGTGCCAGCAGCCAAGATGGGACTAGCGGGAGGGCCGTCTACGAGCAGTACTTC
15,many,TRBD2,TRBJ2-2,TRBV20-1,CSARGGLAATGELFF,TGCAGTGCTAGAGGCGGACTAGCCGCCACCGGGGAGCTGTTTTTT
15,many,NA,TRBJ1-5,TRBV5-6,CASSLGFASSQPQHF,TGTGCCAGCAGCTTGGGATTCGCTAGCAGTCAGCCCCAGCATTTT
15,many,TRBD1,TRBJ2-7,TRBV7-2,CASSGGQGVAYEQYF,TGTGCCAGCAGCGGAGGACAGGGGGTAGCCTACGAGCAGTACTTC
15,many,NA,TRBJ2-2,TRBV7-2,CASSPWTMGAGELFF,TGTGCCAGCAGCCCCTGGACTATGGGTGCCGGGGAGCTGTTTTTT
13,many,NA,TRBJ2-5,TRBV9,CASSVDRSGTQYF,TGTGCCAGCAGCGTAGATAGGTCAGGTACCCAGTACTTC
14,few,NA,TRBJ2-5,TRBV21-1,CASTKGSGRKTQYF,TGTGCCAGCACCAAGGGGTCGGGACGAAAGACCCAGTACTTC
12,few,TRBD1,TRBJ2-7,TRBV10-1,CASGDRGYEQYF,TGCGCCAGCGGGGACAGGGGCTACGAGCAGTACTTC
13,many,TRBD2,TRBJ2-1,TRBV5-6,CASRRLAGNEQFF,TGTGCCAGCAGGAGACTAGCGGGGAATGAGCAGTTCTTC
15,many,TRBD2,TRBJ2-3,TRBV11-2,CASSLDSGGRDTQYF,TGTGCCAGCAGCTTAGATAGCGGGGGCCGAGATACGCAGTATTTT
12,many,NA,TRBJ1-2,TRBV5-1,CASSGTDYGYTF,TGCGCCAGCAGCGGTACAGACTATGGCTACACCTTC
16,many,TRBD2,TRBJ2-3,TRBV3-1,CASSPGGGYRTDTQYF,TGTGCCAGCAGTCCTGGGGGGGGATACCGCACAGATACGCAGTATTTT
16,many,NA,TRBJ1-4,TRBV5-1,CASSLVSAATNEKLFF,TGCGCCAGCAGCTTGGTATCAGCGGCAACTAATGAAAAACTGTTTTTT
15,many,NA,TRBJ1-5,TRBV27,CASKVGGGGNQPQHF,TGTGCCAGCAAGGTAGGGGGGGGAGGCAATCAGCCCCAGCATTTT
16,many,TRBD2,TRBJ2-1,TRBV12-3/TRBV12-4,CASSPLGLAGGGEQFF,TGTGCCAGCAGTCCCTTGGGACTAGCGGGAGGGGGTGAGCAGTTCTTC
14,many,TRBD1,TRBJ2-7,TRBV9,CASSAGQGPYEQYF,TGTGCCAGCAGCGCAGGACAGGGCCCCTACGAGCAGTACTTC
13,many,NA,TRBJ2-7,TRBV9,CASSVDQGYEQYF,TGTGCCAGCAGCGTAGATCAGGGCTACGAGCAGTACTTC
14,few,TRBD2,TRBJ2-7,TRBV12-3/TRBV12-4,CASSLRAGAFEQYF,TGTGCCAGCAGCCTTCGCGCGGGAGCTTTTGAGCAGTACTTC